The 27 T cell receptor beta chains presented below share a single source sample, sequenced in a study of blood T cell repertoires in COVID-19. Clones were read by immunoSEQ multiplex PCR, and TCRdb kept only the in-frame ones, dropping some. The sample lists about 170,000 clones, around four fifths seen once, with roughly 4.5% in the top ten. Sequencing was carried out using PBMCs or T cells enriched from blood (not recorded which). Source of these receptors: a woman aged 50 to 65 who had recovered from COVID-19.

Only a few counts were recorded for this clone. The CDR3 loop reads CASSQTILNGQVRGGYTF. CDR3 nucleotides: TGTGCCAGCAGCCAAACCATTCTCAACGGGCAGGTACGGGGTGGCTACACCTTC. V gene TRBV5-6 combines with J gene TRBJ1-2, with D uncertain. Trimming stripped 4 bases from V and 7 bases from J, with 29 bases between. There are 18 residues in the CDR3. Germline lookup yields CDR1 SGHDT and CDR2 YYEEEE.

The chain links TRBV6-6 to TRBJ1-5, with D perhaps TRBD1 (5 bases). Deletions cut 2 bases from V and 0 bases from J, with 5 bases between. Germline V lookup: CDR1 MNHNY, CDR2 SVGAGI (reference sequence). There are 14 residues in the CDR3. This chain's CDR3 is CASSYRGSNQPQHF. The CDR3 DNA reads as TGTGCCAGCAGTTACAGGGGTAGCAATCAGCCCCAGCATTTT.

The V gene is TRBV10-2, the J gene TRBJ2-1, with TRBD2 identical over 9 bases. Germline trimming cut 6 bases from V and 4 bases from J; bases unmatched to any gene: 7. Germline CDR1 and CDR2: WSHSY and SAAADI. The CDR3 has 15 amino acids. The CDR3: CASRISGSAYNEQFF. Written as DNA, the CDR3 is TGCGCCAGCAGAATTAGCGGGAGTGCATACAATGAGCAGTTCTTC.

This chain connects TRBV18 to TRBJ1-1, with 7 bases identical to TRBD1. The junction had 4 bases not matched to a gene; V was cut back by 3 bases and J by 6 bases. The CDR3 has 13 residues. Per germline, CDR1 KGHSH and CDR2 LQKENI. CDR3 amino acids: CASSPITGAEAFF. The CDR3 coding sequence is TGTGCCAGCTCACCCATTACAGGGGCTGAAGCTTTCTTT.

The chain's CDR3 is CASSIVAGAETQYF. In DNA form, the CDR3 reads TGTGCCAGTAGTATAGTTGCGGGAGCAGAGACCCAGTACTTC. The rearrangement links TRBV19 to TRBJ2-5; the match to TRBD2 covers 7 bases. Trimming took 1 base from V and 4 from J; bases not matched to a gene: 3. Germline V gene lookup returns CDR1 LNHDA and CDR2 SQIVND (reference sequence). This CDR3 region has 14 residues. Complete variable domain (other parts from reference TRBV19 and TRBJ2-5): DGGITQSPKYLFRKEGQNVTLSCEQNLNHDAMYWYRQDPGQGLRLIYYSQIVNDFQKGDIAEGYSVSREKKESFPLTVTSAQKNPTAFYLCASSIVAGAETQYFGPGTRLLVL.

The V call is TRBV6-5, the J call TRBJ2-7; the match to TRBD1 covers 8 bases. Trimming took 0 bases from V and 4 from J; bases not matched to a gene: 5. The CDR3 has 15 residues. The germline V gene encodes CDR1 MNHEY and CDR2 SVGAGI. CDR3 sequence: CASSYSGTGPYEQYV. CDR3 sequence (DNA): TGTGCCAGCAGTTACTCAGGGACAGGACCTTACGAGCAGTACGTC.

The chain carries TRBV30 and TRBJ1-2; 8 bases are a match to TRBD1. CDR1 is GTSNPN and CDR2 is SVGIG in the germline V gene (reference sequence). The V gene end was trimmed by 3 bases and the J gene end by 5 bases; junction bases not matched to a gene: 11. The length of the CDR3 is 15 residues. CDR3 in amino acids: CAWRLTGVVSYGYTF. The CDR3 coding sequence is TGTGCCTGGAGGCTGACAGGGGTCGTATCGTATGGCTACACCTTC. Full variable domain (outside the CDR3, taken from reference TRBV30 and TRBJ1-2): SQTIHQWPATLVQPVGSPLSLECTVEGTSNPNLYWYRQAAGRGLQLLFYSVGIGQISSEVPQNLSASRPQDRQFILSSKKLLLSDSGFYLCAWRLTGVVSYGYTFGSGTRLTVV.

The genes are TRBV7-2 and TRBJ2-2; D is ambiguous. V was clipped by 3 bases and J by 2 bases, with 4 bases between them. Germline CDR1 reads SGHTA; CDR2 reads FQGNSA. There are 13 residues in the CDR3. The CDR3 sequence: CASSFVNTGELFF. The CDR3 DNA sequence: TGTGCCAGCAGCTTTGTAAACACCGGGGAGCTGTTTTTT.

The chain employs TRBV6-2 or TRBV6-3 and TRBJ2-5, with 11 bases that match TRBD2. Per germline, CDR1 MNHEY and CDR2 SVGEGT. V shed 2 bases, J shed 1 base, and the junction held 3 bases outside the gene matches. The CDR3 sequence is 16 residues long. The CDR3 here is CASSYVAGGTQETQYF. The CDR3 nucleotides are TGTGCCAGCAGTTACGTAGCGGGAGGGACCCAAGAGACCCAGTACTTC.

V is TRBV9 and J is TRBJ1-5; no firm D call. The CDR3 extends over 13 amino acids. The V and J ends lost 0 bases and 7 bases respectively, with 8 bases between them. Germline V CDR1 and CDR2: SGDLS, YYNGEE. CDR3 DNA: TGTGCCAGCAGCGTAGGAGGGATACAGCCCCAGCATTTT. It specifies CASSVGGIQPQHF.

This sequence joins TRBV12-3 or TRBV12-4 and TRBJ1-1; D is uncertain. The CDR3 has 12 amino acids. V was cut by 5 bases and J by 9 bases, with 13 bases left in between. CDR3 region: CASSLTVVQAFF. The CDR3 bases are TGTGCCAGCAGTCTCACCGTAGTTCAAGCTTTCTTT.

For the CDR3, the DNA is TGTGCCAGCAGAAACACAGGGGACTATGAGCAGTTCTTC. Translated, it gives CASRNTGDYEQFF. The V gene is TRBV12-3 or TRBV12-4, the J gene TRBJ2-1; a weak D match, TRBD1 (7 bases). CDR3 size: 13 residues. The V end was cut by 6 bases, the J end by 8 bases, with 14 bases between.

The chain carries TRBV7-3 and TRBJ2-2; 8 bases are shared with TRBD2. The length of the CDR3 is 16 residues. Unmatched junction bases numbered 2, after V lost 2 bases and J lost 0 bases. Germline CDR1 is SGHTA and CDR2 is FQGTGA. CDR3 loop: CASSLAGGTNTGELFF. For the CDR3, the DNA is TGTGCCAGCAGCTTAGCGGGGGGCACGAACACCGGGGAGCTGTTTTTT.

This chain uses TRBV29-1 with TRBJ1-1, with TRBD1 matching over 10 bases. The CDR3 is 14 amino acids. V was clipped by 6 bases and J by 5 bases; unmatched bases: 9. Germline lookup yields CDR1 SQVTM and CDR2 ANQGSEA. The DNA for the CDR3 is TGCAGCGTGGATCACCGGGACAGGGGAACTGAAGCTTTCTTT. This sequence encodes CSVDHRDRGTEAFF.

Of note for this clone: Within the sample, other DNA sequences also encode this same CDR3. The rearrangement uses TRBV19 and TRBJ1-5; 8 bases fit TRBD1. The length of the CDR3 is 15 residues. The germline V gene encodes CDR1 LNHDA and CDR2 SQIVND (reference sequence). V shed 2 bases, J shed 2 bases, and the junction held 2 bases outside the gene matches. In nucleotides, the CDR3 is TGTGCCAGTAGTATATGGGGACAGGGCAATCAGCCCCAGCATTTT. Translation: CASSIWGQGNQPQHF.

The V call is TRBV29-1, the J call TRBJ1-1; 10 bases are a match to TRBD1. Germline-derived CDR1 and CDR2 are SQVTM and ANQGSEA. With V trimmed by 6 bases and J by 7 bases, 11 bases remained unmatched. The CDR3 contains 14 residues. CDR3 loop: CSVEDRDRGFEAFF. The CDR3 nucleotides read TGCAGCGTGGAGGACCGGGACAGGGGATTTGAAGCTTTCTTT.

This clone was observed a single time. The chain is built from TRBV4-1 and TRBJ1-3; 7 positions agree with TRBD1. J was trimmed by 5 bases and V by 3 bases; bases with no gene match: 10. CDR1 MGHRA and CDR2 YSYEKL come from the germline V gene. This CDR3 spans 16 amino acids. The CDR3 DNA follows: TGCGCCAGCAGCCATGTAACAGGGGAGAGAAGAAACACCATATATTTT. Translation gives CASSHVTGERRNTIYF.

The chain carries TRBV7-3 and TRBJ1-1, with a weak D call TRBD1 (6 bases). The length of the CDR3 is 13 residues. CDR1 is SGHTA, CDR2 FQGTGA, per germline. Trimming pared 0 bases from V and 11 bases from J, leaving 13 bases between. In DNA, the CDR3 is TGTGCCAGCAGCTTAACTTGGGGGCGTACGGCTTTCTTT. Protein product: CASSLTWGRTAFF.

J is TRBJ1-2 and V is TRBV20-1, with D hard to call. The V gene's germline CDR1 is DFQATT and CDR2 SNEGSKA (reference sequence). Trimming cost V 5 bases and J 7 bases, with 11 bases left between them. The CDR3 loop spans 11 amino acids. CDR3 loop: CSAHPLIGYTF. The CDR3 DNA follows: TGCAGTGCTCATCCACTCATTGGCTACACCTTC.

J is TRBJ2-5 and V is TRBV4-1, with 10 bases that match TRBD2. The CDR3 spans 17 residues. The trim removed 0 bases at V and 6 bases at J, leaving 10 bases unmatched. In germline, CDR1 is MGHRA, CDR2 YSYEKL. The CDR3 region has the DNA TGCGCCAGCAGCCAAGAAAGTCAAGCGGGGGGGATTCAGACCCAGTACTTC. Translating gives CASSQESQAGGIQTQYF.

This rearrangement joins TRBV11-2 to TRBJ2-2, with a possible D match to TRBD1 (6 bases). CDR1 is SGHAT and CDR2 is FQNNGV in the germline V gene. The CDR3 has 15 residues. The V and J ends lost 1 base and 8 bases respectively, with 14 bases between them. The CDR3 coding sequence is TGTGCCAGCAGCTTAGCCCTAACAGGGATGGGGGAGCTGTTTTTT. As protein: CASSLALTGMGELFF.

This chain joins TRBV6-5 and TRBJ2-7; perhaps TRBD2 as D (5 bases). The CDR3 extends over 15 amino acids. Trimming removed 6 bases from V and 2 bases from J, with 17 bases in between. Germline V gene lookup returns CDR1 MNHEY and CDR2 SVGAGI. The CDR3 DNA follows: TGTGCCAGCAGCCCACGGGGAACAGCTACCTACGAGCAGTACGTC. Translated, it gives CASSPRGTATYEQYV.

This chain uses TRBV27 with TRBJ1-5; D might be TRBD1 (6 bases). This CDR3 has 14 residues. CDR1 is MNHEY, CDR2 SMNVEV, per germline (reference sequence). The V and J ends lost 5 bases and 2 bases respectively, with 10 bases between them. Here the CDR3 DNA reads TGTGCCAGCAGTGAGGGGGTCGGCAATCAGCCCCAGCATTTT. Its translation: CASSEGVGNQPQHF.

The CDR3 spells CAWSVGSWSPLHF. CDR3 coding DNA: TGTGCCTGGAGTGTGGGCTCTTGGTCACCCCTCCACTTT. The chain combines TRBV30 with TRBJ1-6; no definite D call. Germline values: CDR1 GTSNPN, CDR2 SVGIG (reference sequence). This CDR3 region has 13 residues. Trimming removed 0 bases at V and 10 bases at J, with 10 bases between.

This clone appeared many times. This chain uses TRBV14 with TRBJ1-1; perhaps TRBD1 as D (6 bases). CDR1 SGHDN and CDR2 FVKESK come from the germline V gene. The V end was cut by 4 bases, the J end by 4 bases, with 13 bases between. The CDR3 is made up of 14 amino acids. In nucleotides, the CDR3 is TGTGCCAGCAGCCTCCCAGGGGAGTTCACTGAAGCTTTCTTT. It yields the protein CASSLPGEFTEAFF.

The chain is built from TRBV6-5 and TRBJ1-2, with D perhaps matching TRBD1 (6 bases). The CDR3 covers 12 residues. Between the trimmed V and J ends, which lost 10 bases and 4 bases, there was a span of 13 bases. CDR1 is MNHEY and CDR2 is SVGAGI in the germline V gene. The CDR3 loop reads CATRGESYGYTF. DNA for the CDR3: TGTGCCACCAGGGGCGAGTCCTATGGCTACACCTTC.

The chain couples TRBV6-7 to TRBJ2-7; maybe TRBD2 (5 bases). TRBV6-7 is designated an ORF whose function remains uncertain. CDR3 length equals 12 residues. Between the trimmed V and J ends, which lost 6 bases and 7 bases, there was a span of 13 bases. The CDR3 loop is CASSPDTGEQYV. The CDR3 DNA sequence: TGTGCCAGCAGCCCCGACACGGGGGAGCAGTACGTC.